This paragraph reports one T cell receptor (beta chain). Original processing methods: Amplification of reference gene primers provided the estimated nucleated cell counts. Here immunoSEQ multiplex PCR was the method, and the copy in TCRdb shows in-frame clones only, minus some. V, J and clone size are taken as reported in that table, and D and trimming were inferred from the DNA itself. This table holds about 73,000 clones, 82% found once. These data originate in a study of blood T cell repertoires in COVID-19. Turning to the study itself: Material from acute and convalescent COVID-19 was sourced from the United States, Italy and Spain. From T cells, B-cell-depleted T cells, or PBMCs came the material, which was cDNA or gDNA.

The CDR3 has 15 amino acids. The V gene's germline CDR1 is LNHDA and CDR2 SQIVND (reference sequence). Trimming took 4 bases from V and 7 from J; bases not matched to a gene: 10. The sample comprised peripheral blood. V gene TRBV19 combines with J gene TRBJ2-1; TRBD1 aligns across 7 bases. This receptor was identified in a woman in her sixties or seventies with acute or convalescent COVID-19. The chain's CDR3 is CASSTLQGPDNEQFF. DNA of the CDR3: TGTGCCAGTAGTACCTTACAGGGGCCGGATAATGAGCAGTTCTTC.